This note documents a single T cell receptor beta chain sequence. The antigen remains undetermined. Profiled with immunoSEQ multiplex PCR; TCRdb holds only in-frame clones, not every one. Of fewer than 75,000 clones in the sample, roughly 90% were seen once. The data belong to a study of OX40 agonist ivuxolimab in advanced cancers. Study at large: The study enrolled dose-escalation patients with hepatocellular carcinoma, melanoma, renal cell or head and neck cancer. General observations from the study: Still undetermined is the antigen specificity of the expanded peripheral T cells.

Germline loops: CDR1 MNHNS, CDR2 SASEGT. V was shortened by 6 bases and J by 1 base, with 12 bases between the two germline ends. The CDR3 spans 14 residues. The chain uses TRBV6-1 and TRBJ1-1; maybe TRBD1 (5 bases). This material consisted of CD4+ or CD8+ T cells sorted from blood, taken in a trial of the OX40 agonist ivuxolimab. The clonotype comes from an adult with an advanced solid tumor such as melanoma, head and neck, liver or kidney cancer. CDR3 DNA: TGTGCCAGCAGGAGCCTGGGGGGGAACACTGAAGCTTTCTTT. The encoded protein is CASRSLGGNTEAFF.